These T cell receptor beta chains were read from a single sample in a study of blood T cell repertoires in COVID-19. Here immunoSEQ multiplex PCR was the method, and the copy in TCRdb shows in-frame clones only, minus some. The repertoire holds some 290,000 clones, 81% seen once, with less than 3% in the top ten. Sequencing was performed on peripheral blood. The origin of the receptors is a woman aged 60-75 years with active or convalescent COVID-19. Both conserved end residues are part of each CDR3. The D gene is left open where the match is weak. Rows may omit the clone size; those that give it use once, few, many or a size class.

TRBJ2-3,.,TRBV10-3,TRBD1,TGTGCCATCAGTGAGACAGGGGCCGGGAGCACAGATACGCAGTATTTT,CAISETGAGSTDTQYF
TRBJ2-2,.,TRBV5-1,.,TGCGCCAGCAGCTTGGGAGCTGATGGGGAGCTGTTTTTT,CASSLGADGELFF
TRBJ2-3,.,TRBV7-2,TRBD2,TGTGCCAGCAGCTTCCCTCGAAGCGGGGGGGCCCCAGATACGCAGTATTTT,CASSFPRSGGAPDTQYF
TRBJ2-1,once,TRBV7-3,TRBD2,TGTGCCAGCAGCTTAACGACTAGCCGATTGGGCAATGAGCAGTTCTTC,CASSLTTSRLGNEQFF
TRBJ1-2,.,TRBV20-1,.,TGCAGTGCTAGACGGGACACCGATTACACCTTC,CSARRDTDYTF
TRBJ1-2,.,TRBV11-2,TRBD1,TGTGCCAGCAGCTTACCAACGCGGGCAGGGGGCGACAATTCCTATGGCTACACCTTC,CASSLPTRAGGDNSYGYTF
TRBJ2-3,.,TRBV10-2,TRBD1,TGCGCCAGCAGACCCCCGGGACAGCTTCGAGATACGCAGTATTTT,CASRPPGQLRDTQYF
TRBJ2-3,.,TRBV5-1,.,TGCGCCAGCAGGCTCCGGGATACGCAGTATTTT,CASRLRDTQYF
TRBJ2-7,.,TRBV10-2,TRBD2,TGCGCCAGCAGGGGACTAGCGGGGGGGACCTACGAGCAGTACTTC,CASRGLAGGTYEQYF
TRBJ1-6,.,TRBV5-4,.,TGTGCCAGCACCTTCGAGGGAACTAATTCACCCCTCCACTTT,CASTFEGTNSPLHF
TRBJ2-3,.,TRBV6-5,.,TGTGCCAGCAGCTCCGGACAGAACACAGATACGCAGTATTTT,CASSSGQNTDTQYF
TRBJ1-6,.,TRBV10-1,TRBD1,TGCGCCAGCAGTGAAGGACAGGGGATATCACCCCTCCACTTT,CASSEGQGISPLHF
TRBJ1-2,once,TRBV4-3,.,TGCGCCAGCAGCCAAGATCCAGGGCAGGCCTATGGCTACACCTTC,CASSQDPGQAYGYTF
TRBJ2-5,.,TRBV10-3,TRBD1,TGTGCCATCAGTCCGGCCCGGGACAGGGGGTGGGAGACCCAGTACTTC,CAISPARDRGWETQYF
TRBJ1-4,.,TRBV5-1,TRBD1,TGCGCCAGCAGCCCCGGGGACAGGGGGCTGAATAATGAAAAACTGTTTTTT,CASSPGDRGLNNEKLFF
TRBJ1-1,once,TRBV18,TRBD1,TGTGCCAGCTCACCAGGGGCAGGGGGAACTGAAGCTTTCTTT,CASSPGAGGTEAFF
TRBJ2-2,.,TRBV7-9,.,TGTGCCAGCAGCAACGACGGAGGGAGACTGATGAACACCGGGGAGCTGTTTTTT,CASSNDGGRLMNTGELFF
TRBJ2-3,.,TRBV3-1/TRBV3-2,.,TGTGCCAGCAGCCTACTTGCGGATACGCAGTATTTT,CASSLLADTQYF
TRBJ1-5,.,TRBV5-1,TRBD1,TGCGCCAGCAGCTGCAGGGACAGGGATGGCCAGCCCCAGCATTTT,CASSCRDRDGQPQHF
TRBJ2-1,.,TRBV2,TRBD2,TGTGCCAGCAGGGCGGGGGGTCAACGCAATGAGCAGTTCTTC,CASRAGGQRNEQFF
TRBJ1-6,.,TRBV18,.,TGTGCCAGCTCACCGGGGACTACCGAAAATTCACCCCTCCACTTT,CASSPGTTENSPLHF
TRBJ1-4,once,TRBV6-5,TRBD1,TGTGCCAGCAGCACAGGGGGCAGGGAAAAACTGTTTTTT,CASSTGGREKLFF
TRBJ1-5,.,TRBV4-2,.,TGTGCCAGCAGCCAAGCAGGCCTAAATCAGCCCCAGCATTTT,CASSQAGLNQPQHF
TRBJ1-2,.,TRBV10-3,.,TGTGCCATCAGTGAGTGGGGTGAAAGCGGGGGCTACACCTTC,CAISEWGESGGYTF
TRBJ1-1,few,TRBV10-3,.,TGTGCCATCAGTGACAGTAGCGGGGAAGGGTCACCTGAAGCTTTCTTT,CAISDSSGEGSPEAFF